These 16 T cell receptor beta chains were all obtained from the same sample, sequenced in a study of blood T cell repertoires in COVID-19. Sequencing was performed with immunoSEQ multiplex PCR; in TCRdb, only in-frame clones are kept and a portion is missing. The sample carries approximately 57,000 clones, around 82% recorded once. Sample: peripheral blood. The receptors originated from a woman of 80 years or more with acute or convalescent COVID-19.

In this sample, this clone turned up a few times. This sequence joins TRBV25-1 and TRBJ2-2; a weak D match, TRBD2 (6 bases). Germline V gives CDR1 MGHDK, CDR2 SYGVNS. The CDR3 covers 14 residues. V was pared by 5 bases and J by 6 bases, with 13 bases between. CDR3 amino acids: CASSTLRDAGELFF. DNA for the CDR3: TGTGCCAGCAGTACCCTGCGGGACGCCGGGGAGCTGTTTTTT.

The chain links TRBV27 to TRBJ2-3; 12 bases match TRBD2. The length of the CDR3 is 16 residues. From germline, CDR1 is MNHEY and CDR2 SMNVEV (reference sequence). With V trimmed by 5 bases and J by 2 bases, 5 bases remained unmatched. The CDR3 sequence: CASSPRTSGATDTQYF. In DNA, the CDR3 is TGTGCCAGCAGTCCAAGGACTAGCGGGGCCACAGATACGCAGTATTTT.

The chain uses TRBV28 and TRBJ2-7; maybe TRBD1 (5 bases). This CDR3 has 15 residues. CDR1 and CDR2 from the germline V gene are MDHEN and SYDVKM. V lost 5 bases, J lost 0 bases, and 14 bases lay in between. The CDR3 region is CASSLAQGYSYEQYF. The CDR3 DNA sequence: TGTGCCAGCAGTCTCGCTCAGGGTTACTCCTACGAGCAGTACTTC.

The chain has TRBV3-1 (or the pseudogene TRBV3-2) and TRBJ1-2, with D possibly TRBD1 on 5 matching bases. The CDR3 runs 15 residues. The V end was cut by 0 bases, the J end by 4 bases, with 12 bases between. Per germline, CDR1 LGHDT and CDR2 YNNKEL (reference sequence). The CDR3 bases are TGTGCCAGCAGCCAAGACCGCACAGGAGTCTATGGCTACACCTTC. Translation gives CASSQDRTGVYGYTF.

The chain recombines TRBV3-1 (or the pseudogene TRBV3-2) with TRBJ1-1, with 9 bases matching TRBD1. Losses at the gene ends were 0 bases for V and 0 bases for J; bases not matched to a gene: 5. This CDR3 has 17 residues. Germline CDR1 LGHDT, CDR2 YNNKEL (reference sequence). The CDR3 spells CASSQDHRGRLNTEAFF. DNA of the CDR3: TGTGCCAGCAGCCAAGATCACAGGGGGCGGTTGAACACTGAAGCTTTCTTT.

The chain carries TRBV28 and TRBJ2-7; D not certain. The CDR3 contains 11 residues. The V gene's germline CDR1 is MDHEN and CDR2 SYDVKM. V dropped 8 bases and J dropped 6 bases, with 11 bases sitting between them. The CDR3 reads CASQIGGEQYF. The CDR3 nucleotides read TGTGCCAGCCAAATCGGTGGCGAGCAGTACTTC. Full variable domain (rest looked up from reference TRBV28 and TRBJ2-7): DVKVTQSSRYLVKRTGEKVFLECVQDMDHENMFWYRQDPGLGLRLIYFSYDVKMKEKGDIPEGYSVSREKKERFSLILESASTNQTSMYLCASQIGGEQYFGPGTRLTVT.

In this sample, this clone turned up a few times. The V and J genes are TRBV24-1 and TRBJ2-3; 8 bases are shared with TRBD1. Germline V gives CDR1 KGHDR, CDR2 SFDVKD. The CDR3 is made up of 13 amino acids. The V segment lost 8 bases and the J segment 4 bases; nucleotides outside the gene matches: 4. CDR3 bases: TGTGCCACCAAGGCAGGGGGCGCAGATACGCAGTATTTT. Translating gives CATKAGGADTQYF.

The chain has TRBV3-1 (or the pseudogene TRBV3-2) and TRBJ2-3; D perhaps matches TRBD1 (5 bases). The germline gives CDR1 LGHDT, CDR2 YNNKEL (reference sequence). The CDR3 covers 14 residues. Trimming removed 3 bases from V and 6 bases from J, with 13 bases in between. The CDR3 DNA is TGTGCCAGCAGCCATCGGGCCTCAGGGGATACGCAGTATTTT. Encoded protein: CASSHRASGDTQYF.

As for this clone: The CDR3 ends on some other residue instead of the conserved phenylalanine or tryptophan, so this is likely a read error. No DNA is shown, since the ends of the CDR3 on it are uncertain; the CDR3 is the one TCRdb lists. V gene TRBV14 combines with J gene TRBJ1-1; the table's D call of TRBD1 was not tested on the DNA. Germline values: CDR1 SGHDN, CDR2 FVKESK. Both ends counted, the CDR3 spans 11 residues. The CDR3 loop is CASSQVGRRPL.

V gene TRBV6-1 combines with J gene TRBJ1-2; D possibly corresponds to TRBD1 (5 bases). CDR1 and CDR2 (germline): MNHNS, SASEGT. V was trimmed by 2 bases and J by 2 bases, leaving 6 bases between them. The CDR3 contains 13 residues. This CDR3 reads CASSESGNYGYTF. The CDR3 DNA follows: TGTGCCAGCAGTGAATCAGGGAACTATGGCTACACCTTC.

The chain has TRBV14 and TRBJ2-7, with 8 positions matching TRBD2. V trimming: 2 bases; J trimming: 1 base; junction bases outside the gene matches: 13. Germline CDR1 reads SGHDN; CDR2 reads FVKESK. The CDR3 totals 18 residues. The CDR3 reads CASSQRLGAGGGSYEQYF. CDR3 bases: TGTGCCAGCAGCCAACGACTCGGGGCGGGGGGCGGTTCCTACGAGCAGTACTTC.

The gene calls are TRBV5-4 and TRBJ1-1, with a tentative D call TRBD1 (5 bases). Trimming shortened V by 2 bases and J by 0 bases, and 11 bases separated the two germline ends. The CDR3 runs to 15 residues. Germline CDR1 and CDR2: SGHNT and YYREEE (reference sequence). In DNA form, the CDR3 reads TGTGCCAGCAGCTTCTTCCAGGGCATGAACACTGAAGCTTTCTTT. This codes for CASSFFQGMNTEAFF.

This chain connects TRBV11-3 to TRBJ2-5; TRBD2 matches 11 bases. This CDR3 has 15 residues. The V and J ends lost 5 bases and 6 bases, in that order; junction bases with no gene match: 8. Germline V gives CDR1 SGHNT, CDR2 YENEEA. The DNA of the CDR3 is TGTGCCAGCAGCATAGCGGGAGGGCCCTCTCAGACCCAGTACTTC. Translating it yields CASSIAGGPSQTQYF.

J is TRBJ2-7 and V is TRBV2, with 7 bases that match TRBD1. Germline lookup yields CDR1 SNHLY and CDR2 FYNNEI. With V trimmed by 7 bases and J by 1 base, 7 bases remained unmatched. This CDR3 comprises 14 residues. CDR3 region: CASTRQGVSYEQYF. Written as DNA, the CDR3 is TGTGCCAGCACTCGGCAGGGGGTATCCTACGAGCAGTACTTC.

The chain has TRBV12-3 or TRBV12-4 and TRBJ1-2, with 7 bases fitting TRBD1. With V trimmed by 10 bases and J by 4 bases, 6 bases remained unmatched. The CDR3 has 12 amino acids. This CDR3 is CAITDRPYGYTF. CDR3 DNA: TGTGCCATCACGGACAGGCCCTATGGCTACACCTTC.

The chain is built from TRBV6-5 and TRBJ1-3; a possible D gene is TRBD1 (6 bases). Per germline, CDR1 MNHEY and CDR2 SVGAGI. This CDR3 has 15 residues. V was clipped by 5 bases and J by 0 bases, with 11 bases between them. CDR3 region: CASSPDRNSGNTIYF. DNA for the CDR3: TGTGCCAGCAGTCCTGACAGGAACTCTGGAAACACCATATATTTT.